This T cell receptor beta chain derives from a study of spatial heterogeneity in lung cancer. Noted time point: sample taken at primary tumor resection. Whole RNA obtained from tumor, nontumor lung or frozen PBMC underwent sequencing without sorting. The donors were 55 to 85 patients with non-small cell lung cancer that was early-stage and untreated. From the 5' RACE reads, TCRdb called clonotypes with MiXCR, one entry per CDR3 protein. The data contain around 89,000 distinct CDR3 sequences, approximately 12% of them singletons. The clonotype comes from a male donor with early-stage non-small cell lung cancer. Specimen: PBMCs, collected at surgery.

The CDR3 region is CAISDRAGSPTYEQYF. The CDR3 DNA is TGTGCCATCAGTGATCGGGCAGGATCCCCTACCTACGAGCAGTACTTC. The rearrangement links TRBV10-3 to TRBJ2-7, with D hard to call. The CDR3 totals 16 residues. V dropped 3 bases and J dropped 2 bases, with 17 bases sitting between them. From germline, CDR1 is ENHRY and CDR2 SYGVKD.